The next 18 T cell receptor beta chains were all read from a single sample in a study of CD8+ T cells in alopecia areata. cDNA prepared by RNA extraction and subsequent reverse transcription served as the template for sequencing. Profiling relied on immunoSEQ multiplex PCR, and the TCRdb table lists in-frame clones only, not all of them. The sample shows approximately 150,000 clones, 60% to 75% of them seen only once. Treatment of the sample: oral pan-JAK inhibitor, 5-10 mg twice daily. The starting material was CD4+ T cells sorted from blood, obtained at week 24, from a patient treated with tofacitinib. The receptors come from a human donor with alopecia areata.

As DNA, the CDR3 is TGTGCCAGCAGGCGGGACACCTCCTACGAGCAGTACTTC. Translated, it gives CASRRDTSYEQYF. This chain links TRBV7-9 with TRBJ2-7; tentatively, D is TRBD1 or TRBD2 (6 bases each). This CDR3 comprises 13 residues. Germline-derived CDR1 and CDR2 are SEHNR and FQNEAQ (reference sequence). Trimming took off 6 bases at V and 0 bases at J, with 9 bases between the two ends.

The genes are TRBV29-1 and TRBJ2-5; 7 bases agree with TRBD2. CDR3 length: 11 residues. V lost 6 bases and J lost 7; bases outside the gene matches: 5. From germline, CDR1 is SQVTM and CDR2 ANQGSEA. CDR3 protein: CSVRTGGTQYF. DNA of the CDR3: TGCAGCGTACGGACGGGAGGGACCCAGTACTTC.

DNA for the CDR3: TGTGCCAGCAGCTTACAAGGGTTGGAAGGAAACACCATATATTTT. This gives the protein CASSLQGLEGNTIYF. V is TRBV7-9 and J is TRBJ1-3; no clear D gene. The CDR3 is 15 residues long. Germline values: CDR1 SEHNR, CDR2 FQNEAQ (reference sequence). Trimming removed 2 bases from V and 4 bases from J, with 12 bases in between.

This chain connects TRBV2 to TRBJ1-5; D unresolved. This CDR3 is built from 18 residues. The V gene lost 0 bases and the J gene lost 5 bases, with 20 bases spanning the gap. CDR1 is SNHLY and CDR2 is FYNNEI in the germline V gene. CDR3 bases: TGTGCCAGCAGTGAAGCGCTTTTTAACGCGCCTGTAGATCAGCCCCAGCATTTT. It is translated as CASSEALFNAPVDQPQHF.

V and J are TRBV30 and TRBJ2-5; D gene unclear. V lost 8 bases, J lost 5 bases, and 18 bases lay in between. The CDR3 consists of 13 residues. Germline assignment: CDR1 GTSNPN and CDR2 SVGIG (reference sequence). CDR3: CAEKRSSSETQYF. In nucleotides, the CDR3 is TGTGCCGAAAAAAGATCGAGCAGTGAGACCCAGTACTTC.

In this sample, this clone turned up a few times. The genes are TRBV7-2 and TRBJ2-3, with 7 bases fitting TRBD2. The CDR3 contains 16 residues. Germline V gene sequence: CDR1 SGHTA, CDR2 FQGNSA. V shed 4 bases, J shed 6 bases, and the junction held 13 bases outside the gene matches. The chain's CDR3 is CASSYRWGGSLDTQYF. The DNA for the CDR3 is TGTGCCAGCAGCTACCGGTGGGGGGGGAGTTTGGATACGCAGTATTTT.

This clone appeared once. The V call is TRBV30, the J call TRBJ1-4; no firm D call. Germline-derived CDR1 and CDR2 are GTSNPN and SVGIG (reference sequence). Trimming removed 7 bases from V and 2 bases from J, with 14 bases in between. This CDR3 is 14 amino acids long. CDR3 bases: TGTGCCTATACGGCCTCGCCGACTAATGAAAAACTGTTTTTT. Translated: CAYTASPTNEKLFF.

The rearrangement joins TRBV7-9 to TRBJ1-5, with TRBD1 matching over 8 bases. Trimming cost V 8 bases and J 6 bases; bases outside gene matches: 6. Germline CDR1 reads SEHNR; CDR2 reads FQNEAQ (reference sequence). This CDR3 spans 13 amino acids. The CDR3 sequence: CASVQGDRQPQHF. The CDR3 DNA reads as TGTGCCAGCGTACAGGGGGATCGTCAGCCCCAGCATTTT.

This chain connects TRBV2 to TRBJ1-2, with a weak D call TRBD1 (6 bases). The CDR3 contains 13 residues. Trimming removed 3 bases from V and 3 bases from J, with 8 bases in between. The germline V gene has CDR1 SNHLY and CDR2 FYNNEI. The DNA for the CDR3 is TGTGCCAGCAGTGAGCAGGGGTACTATGGCTACACCTTC. It translates to CASSEQGYYGYTF.

The gene calls are TRBV4-1 and TRBJ1-5; tentative D call: TRBD1 (6 bases). The CDR3 contains 13 residues. The V and J ends lost 4 bases and 9 bases respectively, with 13 bases between them. The germline gives CDR1 MGHRA, CDR2 YSYEKL. CDR3 in DNA: TGCGCCAGCAGCCCGACAGGAGGGAGGCCCCAGCATTTT. Its translation is CASSPTGGRPQHF.

The chain couples TRBV5-1 to TRBJ2-5; 10 bases fit TRBD2. Losses at the gene ends were 0 bases for V and 3 bases for J; bases not matched to a gene: 5. In germline, CDR1 is SGHRS, CDR2 YFSETQ. CDR3 length: 16 amino acids. The CDR3 reads CASSLGGGTSEETQYF. The CDR3 DNA reads TGCGCCAGCAGCTTGGGCGGTGGGACTAGCGAAGAGACCCAGTACTTC. Based on the CDR3 plus reference TRBV5-1 and TRBJ2-5, the full variable domain is KAGVTQTPRYLIKTRGQQVTLSCSPISGHRSVSWYQQTPGQGLQFLFEYFSETQRNKGNFPGRFSGRQFSNSRSEMNVSTLELGDSALYLCASSLGGGTSEETQYFGPGTRLLVL.

This clone showed up just once. V gene TRBV19 combines with J gene TRBJ2-7; a possible D gene is TRBD2 (7 bases). Trimming took 1 base from V and 5 from J, leaving 12 bases between them. CDR1 and CDR2 (germline): LNHDA, SQIVND (reference sequence). The CDR3 runs 14 residues. This CDR3 reads CASSIAGGRDEQYF. CDR3 DNA: TGTGCCAGTAGTATAGCGGGGGGCCGGGACGAGCAGTACTTC.

As regards this clone: This CDR3 is also generated by other DNA sequences in the sample. This chain joins TRBV5-1 and TRBJ1-2; 9 bases agree with TRBD1. Germline-derived CDR1 and CDR2 are SGHRS and YFSETQ. This CDR3 is 13 amino acids long. The J segment lost 8 bases and the V segment lost 2 bases, leaving 4 bases of the junction unmatched. The CDR3 here is CASSFGQGSGYTF. The CDR3 DNA follows: TGCGCCAGCAGCTTCGGACAGGGGAGCGGCTACACCTTC.

The CDR3 bases are TGCAGCGTCCACCTTCAGGGGGAGCACACTGAAGCTTTCTTT. Amino acid sequence: CSVHLQGEHTEAFF. This chain links TRBV29-1 with TRBJ1-1; 7 bases fit TRBD1. CDR1 is SQVTM, CDR2 ANQGSEA, per germline. V shed 6 bases, J shed 3 bases, and the junction held 10 bases outside the gene matches. The CDR3 length is 14 residues.

The V call is TRBV29-1, the J call TRBJ2-1; a weak D match, TRBD2 (6 bases). Germline V gene sequence: CDR1 SQVTM, CDR2 ANQGSEA. The V end was cut by 3 bases, the J end by 9 bases, with 12 bases between. The CDR3 extends over 12 amino acids. The CDR3 sequence: CSVDPLAIEQFF. The DNA of the CDR3 is TGCAGCGTTGACCCCCTAGCGATTGAGCAGTTCTTC.

The table lists this clone with a few counts. The rearrangement uses TRBV29-1 and TRBJ1-5; a possible D gene is TRBD1 (5 bases). The CDR3 is 14 amino acids. CDR1 SQVTM and CDR2 ANQGSEA come from the germline V gene. The V end lost 8 bases, the J end lost 5 bases, and 19 bases lay between the germline ends. CDR3 sequence: CSPGRQGGDQPQHF. The CDR3 coding sequence is TGCAGCCCTGGTAGGCAGGGAGGCGATCAGCCCCAGCATTTT.

The genes are TRBV7-3 and TRBJ2-6; D is unclear. The germline V and J ends were trimmed by 5 bases and 4 bases, with 15 bases remaining between them. The CDR3 contains 16 residues. CDR1 and CDR2 (germline): SGHTA, FQGTGA. The chain's CDR3 is CASSPPPDAGANVLTF. The CDR3 nucleotides are TGTGCCAGCAGCCCCCCGCCTGACGCCGGGGCCAACGTCCTGACTTTC.

CDR3 in DNA: TGTGCCAGCAGCCCACTTCGACAGTCTTACGAGCAGTACTTC. The encoded protein is CASSPLRQSYEQYF. The chain has TRBV6-1 and TRBJ2-7; D is possibly TRBD1 (5 bases). Trimming stripped 6 bases from V and 4 bases from J, with 16 bases between. The CDR3 consists of 14 residues. Looked up from germline, CDR1 is MNHNS and CDR2 is SASEGT.